This is a list of T cell receptor beta chains from one sample in a study of shared clonotypes between healthy human individuals. Method: immunoSEQ multiplex PCR; TCRdb's copy keeps in-frame clones and lacks some. This table has hundreds of thousands of clones, about 95% appearing once. What was sequenced was naive CD8+ T cells sorted from blood. The receptors were gathered from a woman aged 30 to 39 in good health. Both conserved end residues are part of each CDR3. Each record gives: V gene, D gene, clone size, J gene, CDR3 protein, CDR3 DNA. A D gene is named only where the DNA matches it firmly. Clone sizes are given selectively: once, few, many, or a class where the clone is expanded.

v_gene: TRBV28
d_gene: -
abundance: -
j_gene: TRBJ2-1
CDR3aa: CASSYHSGAYNEQFF
CDR3nt: TGTGCCAGCAGTTATCATAGCGGAGCTTACAATGAGCAGTTCTTC

v_gene: TRBV27
d_gene: -
abundance: -
j_gene: TRBJ2-7
CDR3aa: CASSHGYEQYF
CDR3nt: TGTGCCAGCAGTCACGGCTACGAGCAGTACTTC

v_gene: TRBV4-1
d_gene: TRBD1
abundance: -
j_gene: TRBJ2-7
CDR3aa: CASSQARDRGEQYF
CDR3nt: TGCGCCAGCAGCCAAGCCCGCGACAGGGGCGAGCAGTACTTC

v_gene: TRBV28
d_gene: -
abundance: few
j_gene: TRBJ1-5
CDR3aa: CASSLRGAQPQHF
CDR3nt: TGTGCCAGCAGTTTACGGGGGGCTCAGCCCCAGCATTTT

v_gene: TRBV21-1
d_gene: -
abundance: -
j_gene: TRBJ2-1
CDR3aa: CASSAFIYNEQFF
CDR3nt: TGTGCCAGCAGCGCGTTTATCTACAATGAGCAGTTCTTC

v_gene: TRBV21-1
d_gene: -
abundance: -
j_gene: TRBJ1-1
CDR3aa: CASTGGTEAFF
CDR3nt: TGTGCCAGCACAGGGGGAACTGAAGCTTTCTTT

v_gene: TRBV29-1
d_gene: -
abundance: -
j_gene: TRBJ2-5
CDR3aa: CSVDRELSQETQYF
CDR3nt: TGCAGCGTTGATAGGGAGTTAAGCCAAGAGACCCAGTACTTC

v_gene: TRBV28
d_gene: -
abundance: -
j_gene: TRBJ1-2
CDR3aa: CASSWDRDGYTF
CDR3nt: TGTGCCAGCAGCTGGGACCGGGATGGCTACACCTTC

v_gene: TRBV14
d_gene: TRBD2
abundance: once
j_gene: TRBJ2-7
CDR3aa: CASSQDYWREGPYEQYF
CDR3nt: TGTGCCAGCAGCCAAGATTATTGGCGGGAGGGCCCCTACGAGCAGTACTTC

v_gene: TRBV5-1
d_gene: -
abundance: -
j_gene: TRBJ1-2
CDR3aa: CASRGDSRGYTF
CDR3nt: TGCGCCAGCCGAGGGGATTCGCGGGGCTACACCTTC

v_gene: TRBV5-8
d_gene: TRBD1
abundance: -
j_gene: TRBJ2-7
CDR3aa: CASSLGQGGRKVQYF
CDR3nt: TGTGCCAGCAGCTTGGGACAGGGGGGTCGTAAGGTGCAGTACTTC

v_gene: TRBV19
d_gene: -
abundance: -
j_gene: TRBJ1-5
CDR3aa: CASSTSDRYSNQPQHF
CDR3nt: TGTGCCAGTAGTACTTCAGACCGGTATAGCAATCAGCCCCAGCATTTT

v_gene: TRBV2
d_gene: -
abundance: -
j_gene: TRBJ2-7
CDR3aa: CASSATLIYEQYF
CDR3nt: TGTGCCAGCAGCGCTACCTTAATCTACGAGCAGTACTTC

v_gene: TRBV5-6
d_gene: -
abundance: -
j_gene: TRBJ1-1
CDR3aa: CASSRGAGTSNSAFF
CDR3nt: TGTGCCAGCAGCAGAGGGGCCGGGACATCTAATTCGGCTTTCTTT

v_gene: TRBV27
d_gene: -
abundance: -
j_gene: TRBJ2-1
CDR3aa: CASSLRSSYNEQFF
CDR3nt: TGTGCCAGCAGTTTGCGGAGCTCCTACAATGAGCAGTTCTTC

v_gene: TRBV4-2
d_gene: TRBD2
abundance: -
j_gene: TRBJ2-7
CDR3aa: CASSLGRGRAVYEQYF
CDR3nt: TGTGCCAGCAGCTTGGGGCGCGGGAGGGCCGTCTACGAGCAGTACTTC

v_gene: TRBV9
d_gene: -
abundance: -
j_gene: TRBJ1-1
CDR3aa: CASSPGNRPDTEAFF
CDR3nt: TGTGCCAGCAGCCCAGGTAATCGTCCAGACACTGAAGCTTTCTTT

v_gene: TRBV5-4
d_gene: -
abundance: -
j_gene: TRBJ2-7
CDR3aa: CASSIGTERSYEQYF
CDR3nt: TGTGCCAGCAGCATCGGGACTGAACGATCCTACGAGCAGTACTTC

v_gene: TRBV7-7
d_gene: -
abundance: once
j_gene: TRBJ2-1
CDR3aa: CASSLVLGEDNEQFF
CDR3nt: TGTGCCAGCAGCTTAGTACTAGGGGAAGACAATGAGCAGTTCTTC

v_gene: TRBV7-2
d_gene: -
abundance: -
j_gene: TRBJ1-3
CDR3aa: CASSLVLTGNTIYF
CDR3nt: TGTGCCAGCAGCTTAGTTTTGACGGGAAACACCATATATTTT

v_gene: TRBV5-4
d_gene: -
abundance: -
j_gene: TRBJ2-7
CDR3aa: CASSLGQASYEQYF
CDR3nt: TGTGCCAGCAGCTTGGGACAGGCCTCCTACGAGCAGTACTTC

v_gene: TRBV11-2
d_gene: -
abundance: once
j_gene: TRBJ2-7
CDR3aa: CASSLDLTSYEQYF
CDR3nt: TGTGCCAGCAGCTTAGACCTGACCTCCTACGAGCAGTACTTC

v_gene: TRBV27
d_gene: -
abundance: -
j_gene: TRBJ2-5
CDR3aa: CASTNSQETQYF
CDR3nt: TGTGCCAGCACTAACAGCCAAGAGACCCAGTACTTC

v_gene: TRBV30
d_gene: TRBD1
abundance: -
j_gene: TRBJ2-7
CDR3aa: CAWSVGQGVFYEQYF
CDR3nt: TGTGCCTGGAGCGTAGGACAGGGGGTTTTCTACGAGCAGTACTTC

v_gene: TRBV7-9
d_gene: TRBD1
abundance: -
j_gene: TRBJ2-7
CDR3aa: CASRETGSPYEQYF
CDR3nt: TGTGCCAGCCGAGAGACAGGGTCCCCCTACGAGCAGTACTTC

v_gene: TRBV28
d_gene: -
abundance: -
j_gene: TRBJ2-2
CDR3aa: CASSLSVRNTGELFF
CDR3nt: TGTGCCAGCAGTTTGTCCGTACGAAACACCGGGGAGCTGTTTTTT

v_gene: TRBV20-1
d_gene: -
abundance: -
j_gene: TRBJ2-7
CDR3aa: CSAFAREQYF
CDR3nt: TGCAGTGCTTTCGCTCGGGAGCAGTACTTC

v_gene: TRBV27
d_gene: -
abundance: -
j_gene: TRBJ2-7
CDR3aa: CASSFTPSSYEQYF
CDR3nt: TGTGCCAGCAGTTTCACCCCGTCCTCCTACGAGCAGTACTTC

v_gene: TRBV7-8
d_gene: -
abundance: -
j_gene: TRBJ2-7
CDR3aa: CASSPGTSTLYEQYF
CDR3nt: TGTGCCAGCAGCCCCGGGACTTCTACCCTCTACGAGCAGTACTTC

v_gene: TRBV5-1
d_gene: -
abundance: once
j_gene: TRBJ2-2
CDR3aa: CASSVPTGTGELFF
CDR3nt: TGCGCCAGCAGCGTACCTACAGGGACCGGGGAGCTGTTTTTT